The 16 T cell receptor beta chains given below trace back to one sample, sequenced in a study of CD8 T cells in ankylosing spondylitis. MiXCR, applied by TCRdb to the 5' RACE reads, yields one record per CDR3 protein. Among approximately 240,000 distinct CDR3 sequences, about 10% were seen once, and the ten largest hold 2.6%. The specimen was blood, either unsorted or a sorted T cell fraction (not recorded which). These receptors all stem from a male donor with ankylosing spondylitis or in good health (not recorded which).

The chain employs TRBV21-1 and TRBJ1-1; the D call TRBD1 from the table was never checked on the DNA. TRBV21-1 is flagged as a pseudogene. The CDR3 is made up of 17 amino acids. The CDR3 loop reads CASSDAYRDRCTDEAFF. CDR3 nucleotides: TGTGCCAGCAGCGATGCGTACCGGGACCGGTGCACTGATGAAGCTTTCTTT.

This clonotype appeared a few times. The genes are TRBV2 and TRBJ1-2; 8 bases agree with TRBD1. Germline lookup yields CDR1 SNHLY and CDR2 FYNNEI. The CDR3 runs 14 residues. V shed 4 bases, J shed 7 bases, and the junction held 8 bases outside the gene matches. CDR3 DNA: TGTGCCAGCAGTGGTGCGACAGGGGCTTTTGGCTACACCTTC. Translated: CASSGATGAFGYTF. The full variable domain, its missing parts supplied by reference TRBV2 and TRBJ1-2, is EPEVTQTPSHQVTQMGQEVILRCVPISNHLYFYWYRQILGQKVEFLVSFYNNEISEKSEIFDDQFSVERPDGSNFTLKIRSTKLEDSAMYFCASSGATGAFGYTFGSGTRLTVV.

This clonotype appeared many times. DNA for the CDR3: TGTGCCATCAGTGAGTCGACGGAGCACACCATATATTTT. Its protein is CAISESTEHTIYF. V gene TRBV10-3 combines with J gene TRBJ1-3, with D hard to call. V was trimmed by 0 bases and J by 8 bases, leaving 8 bases between them. This CDR3 contains 13 residues. Looked up from germline, CDR1 is ENHRY and CDR2 is SYGVKD.

J is TRBJ1-5 and V is TRBV30, with D uncertain. The CDR3 spans 13 residues. CDR1 and CDR2 from the germline V gene are GTSNPN and SVGIG (reference sequence). The V end was cut by 2 bases, the J end by 4 bases, with 9 bases between. The CDR3 DNA reads TGTGCCTGGAGTCGGGAAGCTAATCAGCCCCAGCATTTT. It encodes CAWSREANQPQHF.

There are a few counts of this clonotype. The chain recombines TRBV6-6 with TRBJ1-5; 8 bases match TRBD1. This CDR3 has 16 amino acids. V trimming: 0 bases; J trimming: 4 bases; junction bases outside the gene matches: 5. The germline gives CDR1 MNHNY, CDR2 SVGAGI (reference sequence). CDR3 coding DNA: TGTGCCAGCAGTTACTCGCCGGACAGGGAAAATCAGCCCCAGCATTTT. The encoded protein is CASSYSPDRENQPQHF.

This clonotype has a count of ten or more. The chain uses TRBV4-2 and TRBJ2-7; D tentatively reads TRBD1 or TRBD2 (6 bases each). The CDR3 runs 17 residues. The ends were cut back, 0 bases at V and 4 bases at J, with 19 bases in the middle. The germline V gene encodes CDR1 LGHNA and CDR2 YNFKEQ. CDR3 amino acids: CASSQDRGHGGLYEQYF. The DNA of the CDR3 is TGTGCCAGCAGCCAAGATCGAGGCCACGGGGGCCTTTACGAGCAGTACTTC.

A note on this clonotype: This may come from a read error, since a much larger clone is one base off. V gene TRBV5-1 combines with J gene TRBJ2-5, with D possibly being TRBD2 (5 bases). This CDR3 region has 15 residues. Looked up from germline, CDR1 is SGHRS and CDR2 is YFSETQ. Trimming took 0 bases from V and 4 from J, leaving 13 bases between them. CDR3 nucleotide sequence: TGCGCCAGCAGCTTGGACGCGGGCGTACCAGAGACCCAGTACTTC. Translating it yields CASSLDAGVPETQYF.

Ten or more counts support this clonotype. For the CDR3, the DNA is TGTGCCAGCAGGGAACTAGGGGCCTACAATGAGCAGTTCTTC. This sequence encodes CASRELGAYNEQFF. This rearrangement joins TRBV27 to TRBJ2-1; D is possibly TRBD1 or TRBD2 (5 bases each). This CDR3 contains 14 residues. V shed 6 bases and J shed 2 bases, with 11 bases lying between them. Germline-derived CDR1 and CDR2 are MNHEY and SMNVEV (reference sequence).

The V and J genes are TRBV7-9 and TRBJ1-1, with D possibly matching TRBD1 (5 bases). Trimming took 5 bases from V and 11 from J, leaving 18 bases between them. This CDR3 spans 13 amino acids. Germline lookup yields CDR1 SEHNR and CDR2 FQNEAQ (reference sequence). The CDR3: CASSPVGTSEAFF. CDR3 DNA sequence: TGTGCCAGCAGCCCCGTGGGGACTTCGGAGGCTTTCTTT.

In its sample, this clonotype was seen many times. V and J are TRBV27 and TRBJ1-2; D gene unclear. Trimming cost V 6 bases and J 0 bases, with 8 bases left between them. Germline values: CDR1 MNHEY, CDR2 SMNVEV (reference sequence). CDR3 length: 13 residues. CDR3 coding DNA: TGTGCCAGCAGGCCAATAGCTAACTATGGCTACACCTTC. It specifies CASRPIANYGYTF.

A note on this clonotype: A read error may account for a junction end that differs from germline. The gene calls are TRBV11-2 and TRBJ1-3, with D hard to call. Germline V gene lookup returns CDR1 SGHAT and CDR2 FQNNGV. The CDR3 is made up of 13 amino acids. The CDR3 here is CASSSAFGTTIYF. In DNA form, the CDR3 reads TGTGCCAGCAGCTCGGCGTTTGGAACCACCATATATTTT. The variable domain in full, completed from reference TRBV11-2 and TRBJ1-3, reads EAGVAQSPRYKIIEKRQSVAFWCNPISGHATLYWYQQILGQGPKLLIQFQNNGVVDDSQLPKDRFSAERLKGVDSTLKIQPAKLEDSAVYLCASSSAFGTTIYFGEGSWLTVV.

This clonotype has at least ten counts. The genes are TRBV6-1 and TRBJ2-7; TRBD1 matches at 7 bases. The CDR3 runs 14 residues. With V trimmed by 6 bases and J by 5 bases, 10 bases remained unmatched. The germline V gene encodes CDR1 MNHNS and CDR2 SASEGT. The CDR3 nucleotides are TGTGCCAGCAGCACGGACAGGTCGATCGACGAGCAGTACTTC. The encoded protein is CASSTDRSIDEQYF.

The rearrangement links TRBV29-1 to TRBJ2-1, with 8 bases lining up with TRBD1. The CDR3 has 14 amino acids. CDR1 is SQVTM, CDR2 ANQGSEA, per germline. V dropped 4 bases and J dropped 2; count of bases not matched to a gene: 4. The DNA of the CDR3 is TGCAGCGTTGGACAGGGGAATCCCTACAATGAGCAGTTCTTC. Encoded protein: CSVGQGNPYNEQFF.

The rearrangement uses TRBV5-5 and TRBJ1-4; D might be TRBD1 (5 bases). The germline gives CDR1 SGHKS, CDR2 YYEKEE (reference sequence). This CDR3 has 14 amino acids. Between the trimmed V and J ends, which lost 4 bases and 5 bases, there was a span of 12 bases. The CDR3 reads CASSPVGVNEKLFF. The CDR3 DNA reads as TGTGCCAGCAGCCCGGTGGGGGTCAATGAAAAACTGTTTTTT.

This clonotype showed up many times. The genes are TRBV29-1 and TRBJ1-2, with D maybe TRBD1 (6 bases). The germline V and J ends were trimmed by 7 bases and 2 bases, with 17 bases remaining between them. Germline values: CDR1 SQVTM, CDR2 ANQGSEA. This CDR3 spans 14 amino acids. CDR3 coding DNA: TGCAGCGCCCCTCAAGGACAGCCCAACTATGGCTACACCTTC. Translation gives CSAPQGQPNYGYTF.

This clonotype has more than one count but fewer than ten. The chain is built from TRBV7-2 and TRBJ2-7; no definite D call. Trimming took off 0 bases at V and 2 bases at J, with 11 bases between the two ends. Germline V gives CDR1 SGHTA, CDR2 FQGNSA. The CDR3 spans 15 residues. The CDR3 coding sequence is TGTGCCAGCAGCTTAGCTTTGGACGTTACCTACGAGCAGTACTTC. It translates to CASSLALDVTYEQYF.